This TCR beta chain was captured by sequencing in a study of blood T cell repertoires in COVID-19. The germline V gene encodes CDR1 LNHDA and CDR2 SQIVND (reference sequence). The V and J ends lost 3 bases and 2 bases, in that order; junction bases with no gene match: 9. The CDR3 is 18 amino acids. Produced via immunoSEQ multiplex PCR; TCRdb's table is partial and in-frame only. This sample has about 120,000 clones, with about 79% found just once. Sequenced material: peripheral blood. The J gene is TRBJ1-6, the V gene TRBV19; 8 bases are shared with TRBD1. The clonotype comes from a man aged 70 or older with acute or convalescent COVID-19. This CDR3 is CASSMEGQAHPYNSPLHF. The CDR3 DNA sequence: TGTGCCAGTAGTATGGAGGGACAGGCGCATCCCTATAATTCACCCCTCCACTTT.